The rows below give T cell receptor beta chains drawn from one sample of a study of vaccination effects on CD4 cells after COVID-19. The protocol was immunoSEQ multiplex PCR, while the TCRdb copy is restricted to in-frame clones and leaves out a portion. The sample has about 24,000 clones, approximately 69% seen once. These receptors have no known antigen. Here the sequenced sample was CD4+ T cells from PBMCs cultured with SARS-CoV-2 spike peptides, taken after COVID-19 vaccination. Receptors originate from a human donor who received a COVID-19 vaccine. Both conserved end residues are part of each CDR3. D genes are given only for firm matches. Clone size is stated in some rows and not others, as once, few, many or a class when expanded.

J gene	D gene	clone size	V gene	CDR3 protein	CDR3 DNA
TRBJ1-2	NA	once	TRBV6-5	CASSDTQDRGGYTF	TGTGCCAGCAGCGATACCCAGGATCGGGGTGGCTACACCTTC
TRBJ1-2	NA	few	TRBV29-1	CSVLHRAQVGGYTF	TGCAGCGTTCTTCATCGCGCCCAGGTAGGCGGCTACACCTTC
TRBJ1-1	TRBD1	NA	TRBV7-9	CASSRTGETEAFF	TGTGCCAGCAGCCGGACAGGGGAGACTGAAGCTTTCTTT
TRBJ2-1	NA	NA	TRBV9	CASSVDVEGYNEQFF	TGTGCCAGCAGCGTAGACGTGGAGGGATACAATGAGCAGTTCTTC
TRBJ1-2	TRBD1	NA	TRBV6-5	CASSLTDRDYGYTF	TGTGCCAGCAGTCTCACGGACAGGGACTATGGCTACACCTTC
TRBJ2-7	NA	NA	TRBV7-7	CASSPSEDATRPYEQYF	TGTGCCAGCAGCCCAAGTGAGGATGCGACTCGTCCCTACGAGCAGTACTTC
TRBJ1-5	NA	few	TRBV6-1	CASSDRPYLGNQPQHF	TGTGCCAGCAGTGATAGGCCCTACTTGGGCAATCAGCCCCAGCATTTT
TRBJ1-1	NA	few	TRBV2	CASSEVYRAFF	TGTGCCAGCAGTGAAGTCTATCGAGCTTTCTTT
TRBJ2-7	TRBD2	NA	TRBV5-4	CASSLGVAGEGYEQYF	TGTGCCAGCAGCTTGGGCGTGGCGGGAGAAGGCTACGAGCAGTACTTC
TRBJ1-1	TRBD1	NA	TRBV2	CASSFPTGGFTEAFF	TGTGCCAGCAGTTTCCCTACAGGGGGATTTACTGAAGCTTTCTTT